The clone carrying this TCR beta chain has just one count. The CDR3 is 12 residues long. The germline V gene has CDR1 MNHEY and CDR2 SMNVEV (reference sequence). Between the trimmed V and J ends, which lost 6 bases and 6 bases, there was a span of 11 bases. The source of the sample is a study of CD8 T cells in Susac syndrome. Blood CD8+ and CD4+ T cells underwent high-throughput TCR beta sequencing. Matching for age and sex applied to the controls, who were healthy donors. TEMRA cells were enriched by FACS, and CD4+ and CD8+ T cells were negatively isolated. RNA, at about 0.45 to 1 ug, was reverse transcribed with random hexamers. Amplification of TCR beta CDR3 across 54 Vbeta and 13 Jbeta was performed with immunoSEQ multiplex PCR. TCRdb re-derived calls from the immunoSEQ multiplex PCR reads in MiXCR, one entry per CDR3 protein. The sample lists 50,000 or so distinct CDR3 sequences, approximately 94% occurring once.

The specimen sequenced was CD8+ T cells from PBMCs. This TCR was sampled from a human donor in good health. This chain connects TRBV27 to TRBJ1-2, with D tentatively TRBD1 (5 bases). The CDR3 DNA is TGTGCCAGCAGCTGGGGCGGAGATGGCTACACCTTC. The encoded protein is CASSWGGDGYTF.